This T cell receptor (beta chain) comes out of a study of T cells in localized non-small cell lung cancer. General study points: Because sequencing included only one region (of the tumor), heterogeneity remains possible. Greater T cell density in blood accompanied longer overall survival. Measurement of T cell clonality placed uninvolved adjacent lung highest, above the level in tumor. A median approximately 59 of the top 100 tumor clones appeared in adjacent lung.

Sequencing was performed with immunoSEQ multiplex PCR; in TCRdb, only in-frame clones are kept and a portion is missing. Here the sample spans approximately 5,000 clones, 70% to 85% being singletons. The germline V and J ends were trimmed by 5 bases and 6 bases, with 19 bases remaining between them. CDR1 is WNHNN, CDR2 SYGVQD, per germline (reference sequence). The CDR3 has 15 residues. As concerns this clone: Its antigen is unknown.

V is TRBV10-1 and J is TRBJ1-1; D not resolved. Sequenced material: peripheral blood mononuclear cells, taken before any cancer treatment. This clonotype was obtained from a female donor older than 55 with stage II lung adenocarcinoma. The CDR3: CASSPHRKGGPEAFF. DNA for the CDR3: TGCGCCAGCAGTCCCCACAGAAAGGGAGGCCCTGAAGCTTTCTTT.